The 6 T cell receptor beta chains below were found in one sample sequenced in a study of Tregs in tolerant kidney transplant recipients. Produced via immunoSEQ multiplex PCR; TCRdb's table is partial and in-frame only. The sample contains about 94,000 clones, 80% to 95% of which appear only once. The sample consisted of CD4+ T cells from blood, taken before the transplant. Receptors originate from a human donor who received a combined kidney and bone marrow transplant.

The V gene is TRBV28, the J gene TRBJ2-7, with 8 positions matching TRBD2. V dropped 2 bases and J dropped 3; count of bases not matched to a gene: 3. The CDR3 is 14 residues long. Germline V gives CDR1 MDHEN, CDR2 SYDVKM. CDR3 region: CASSLELAVYEQYF. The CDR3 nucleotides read TGTGCCAGCAGTTTAGAACTAGCGGTCTACGAGCAGTACTTC.

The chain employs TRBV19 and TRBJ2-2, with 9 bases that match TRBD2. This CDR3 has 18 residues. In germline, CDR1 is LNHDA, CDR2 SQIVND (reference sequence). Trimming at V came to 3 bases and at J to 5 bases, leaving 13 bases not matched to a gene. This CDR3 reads CASSIPGRSGRWTGELFF. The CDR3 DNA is TGTGCCAGTAGTATCCCGGGTAGGAGCGGGAGGTGGACCGGGGAGCTGTTTTTT.

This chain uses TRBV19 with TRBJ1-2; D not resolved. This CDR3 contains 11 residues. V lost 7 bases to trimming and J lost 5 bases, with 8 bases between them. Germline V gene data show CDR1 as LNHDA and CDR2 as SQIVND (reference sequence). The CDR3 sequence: CASTGLYGYTF. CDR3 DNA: TGTGCCAGTACGGGGTTGTATGGCTACACCTTC.

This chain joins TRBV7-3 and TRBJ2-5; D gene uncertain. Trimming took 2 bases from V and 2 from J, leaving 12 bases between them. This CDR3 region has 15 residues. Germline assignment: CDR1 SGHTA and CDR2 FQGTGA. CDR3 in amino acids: CASSLVSATQETQYF. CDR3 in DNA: TGTGCCAGCAGCTTAGTGTCAGCGACTCAAGAGACCCAGTACTTC.

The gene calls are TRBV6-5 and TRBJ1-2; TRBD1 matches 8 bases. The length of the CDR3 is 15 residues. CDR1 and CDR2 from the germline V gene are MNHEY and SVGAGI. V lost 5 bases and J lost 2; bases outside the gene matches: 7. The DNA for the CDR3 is TGTGCCAGCAGTCGGACGGACAGGGCCAACTATGGCTACACCTTC. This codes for CASSRTDRANYGYTF.

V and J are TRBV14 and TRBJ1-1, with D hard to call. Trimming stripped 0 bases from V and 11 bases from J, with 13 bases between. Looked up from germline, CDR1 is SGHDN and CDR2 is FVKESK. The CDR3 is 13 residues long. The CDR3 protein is CASSQDPAGSAFF. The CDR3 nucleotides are TGTGCCAGCAGCCAAGATCCCGCAGGTTCGGCTTTCTTT.